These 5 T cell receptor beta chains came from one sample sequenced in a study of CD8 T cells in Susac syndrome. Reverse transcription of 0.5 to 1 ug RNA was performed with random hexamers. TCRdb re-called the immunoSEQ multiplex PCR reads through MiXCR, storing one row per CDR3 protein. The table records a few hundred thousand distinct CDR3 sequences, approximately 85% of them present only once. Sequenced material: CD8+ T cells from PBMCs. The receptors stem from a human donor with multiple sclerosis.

Here the CDR3 reads CASSLSSPLKEQFF. CDR3 DNA: TGTGCCAGCAGTTTATCGAGCCCCCTGAAAGAGCAGTTCTTC. This chain joins TRBV27 and TRBJ2-1; D uncertain. This CDR3 comprises 14 residues. The V and J ends lost 0 bases and 10 bases respectively, with 13 bases between them. Germline V lookup: CDR1 MNHEY, CDR2 SMNVEV (reference sequence).

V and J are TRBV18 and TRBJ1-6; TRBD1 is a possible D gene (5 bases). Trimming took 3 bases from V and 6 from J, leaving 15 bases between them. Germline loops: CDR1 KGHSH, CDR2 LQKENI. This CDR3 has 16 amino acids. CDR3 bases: TGTGCCAGCTCACCCAGACTTGACAGCCTTAATTCACCCCTCCACTTT. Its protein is CASSPRLDSLNSPLHF.

CDR3 loop: CASSVGTHNTGELFF. The CDR3 DNA reads as TGTGCCAGCAGTGTTGGAACTCATAACACCGGGGAGCTGTTTTTT. This chain joins TRBV6-5 and TRBJ2-2, with D unresolved. The germline V gene encodes CDR1 MNHEY and CDR2 SVGAGI. V was trimmed by 5 bases and J by 2 bases, leaving 12 bases between them. The length of the CDR3 is 15 residues.

The CDR3 nucleotides are TGTGCCAGCAGCACGCGACAGGGGTTCGACGAGCAGTACTTC. This encodes CASSTRQGFDEQYF. This sequence joins TRBV13 and TRBJ2-7; 8 bases align to TRBD1. Trimming took 5 bases from V and 5 from J; bases not matched to a gene: 8. Germline CDR1 reads PRHDT; CDR2 reads FYEKMQ (reference sequence). This CDR3 has 14 residues.

The CDR3 is CAWSVGALEQYF. CDR3 nucleotides: TGTGCCTGGAGTGTAGGGGCCCTCGAGCAGTACTTC. This rearrangement joins TRBV30 to TRBJ2-7; TRBD1 might be the D (5 bases). CDR3 length equals 12 residues. Germline V gene lookup returns CDR1 GTSNPN and CDR2 SVGIG (reference sequence). Trimming removed 0 bases at V and 6 bases at J, with 9 bases between.